This T cell receptor beta chain originates from a study of shared clonotypes between healthy human individuals. Looking at the study overall: Three plates each covered CD4 naive and memory; CD8 naive two, CD8 memory one.

TCRdb's table, derived via immunoSEQ multiplex PCR, lists solely in-frame clones and lacks some. The table includes 330,000 or so clones, over 70% detected once. Study conclusions and caveats: Only a few donors were included, so the genetic and exposure-history diversity represented was limited. The naive CD4 repertoires of four donors were compared, and approximately 4.7% of clonotypes were shared.

Trimming took off 0 bases at V and 6 bases at J, with 11 bases between the two ends. From germline, CDR1 is SGHKS and CDR2 YYEKEE (reference sequence). This CDR3 has 14 amino acids. This clone was picked up a small number of times. Its antigen is unknown. All donors were healthy HIV-negative adults lacking recent acute infections or vaccinations. The sequenced sample consisted of memory CD4+ T cells sorted from blood. The subset denotes: CD45RA-negative fraction. This clonotype originated in a man under 40 in good health. The rearrangement joins TRBV5-5 to TRBJ2-3; D is ambiguous. Here the CDR3 DNA reads TGTGCCAGCAGCTTGGCCTTGACATCCGATACGCAGTATTTT. Translating it yields CASSLALTSDTQYF. The full variable domain, in which reference TRBV5-5 and TRBJ2-3 provide the parts outside the CDR3, is DAGVTQSPTHLIKTRGQQVTLRCSPISGHKSVSWYQQVLGQGPQFIFQYYEKEERGRGNFPDRFSARQFPNYSSELNVNALLLGDSALYLCASSLALTSDTQYFGPGTRLTVL.